A single T cell receptor beta chain is shown here with its context. Its target is not known. The data belong to a study of cytomegalovirus exposure and HLA in healthy donors. General study results and limits: A list of 164 TCR beta chains associated with cytomegalovirus was given.

PCR was performed using 60 Vbeta and 13 Jbeta primers. Here immunoSEQ multiplex PCR was the method, and the copy in TCRdb shows in-frame clones only, minus some. Here the sample spans more than 95,000 clones, approximately 79% being singletons. The V gene lost 0 bases and the J gene lost 4 bases, with 11 bases spanning the gap. This CDR3 region has 14 residues. From germline, CDR1 is SGHRS and CDR2 YFSETQ. The origin of this receptor is a man aged 30-40 years in good health and CMV-seronegative. Sequencing was performed on PBMCs. The chain couples TRBV5-1 to TRBJ2-7; possible D gene TRBD2, 7 bases. CDR3 sequence reads: CASSLAGGPYEQYF. CDR3 DNA: TGCGCCAGCAGCTTGGCGGGGGGCCCTTACGAGCAGTACTTC. Using reference TRBV5-1 and TRBJ2-7 for the parts outside the CDR3, the full variable domain is KAGVTQTPRYLIKTRGQQVTLSCSPISGHRSVSWYQQTPGQGLQFLFEYFSETQRNKGNFPGRFSGRQFSNSRSEMNVSTLELGDSALYLCASSLAGGPYEQYFGPGTRLTVT.